This entry lists 25 T cell receptor beta chains sequenced from one sample in a study of blood T cell repertoires in COVID-19. The data were produced by immunoSEQ multiplex PCR, yet TCRdb's version contains in-frame clones alone and is incomplete. Of a few hundred thousand clones in the sample, 70% to 90% were seen once. Sequenced: peripheral blood. These receptors were collected from a human donor in a cohort sampled during active COVID-19.

V usage is TRBV5-1 and J usage is TRBJ2-7, with D tentatively TRBD1 (5 bases). With 4 bases removed from V and 5 bases from J, the gap between germline ends came to 16 bases. Germline CDR1 SGHRS, CDR2 YFSETQ. There are 14 residues in the CDR3. DNA of the CDR3: TGCGCCAGCAGCCGGGCAGGGCTAAAGGACGAGCAGTACTTC. This gives the protein CASSRAGLKDEQYF. The full variable domain, completed using reference TRBV5-1 and TRBJ2-7, is KAGVTQTPRYLIKTRGQQVTLSCSPISGHRSVSWYQQTPGQGLQFLFEYFSETQRNKGNFPGRFSGRQFSNSRSEMNVSTLELGDSALYLCASSRAGLKDEQYFGPGTRLTVT.

The rearrangement joins TRBV6-5 to TRBJ1-1; D gene ambiguous. Germline CDR1 MNHEY, CDR2 SVGAGI. There are 14 residues in the CDR3. Deletions cut 6 bases from V and 6 bases from J, with 17 bases between. DNA of the CDR3: TGTGCCAGCAGGCTCATGGTAGAAAGCGCTGAAGCTTTCTTT. Amino acids: CASRLMVESAEAFF.

The genes are TRBV5-5 and TRBJ1-1, with D unclear. V was cut by 4 bases and J by 2 bases, with 18 bases left in between. The CDR3 has 16 amino acids. From germline, CDR1 is SGHKS and CDR2 YYEKEE (reference sequence). The CDR3 protein is CASSDTRRIINTEAFF. The CDR3 DNA is TGTGCCAGCAGCGACACCCGACGGATCATTAACACTGAAGCTTTCTTT.

The gene calls are TRBV27 and TRBJ2-1; D gene unclear. CDR1 MNHEY and CDR2 SMNVEV come from the germline V gene (reference sequence). The CDR3 is 14 residues long. The V end lost 0 bases, the J end lost 7 bases, and 10 bases lay between the germline ends. The CDR3 DNA sequence: TGTGCCAGCAGTTTATCGATTTTACTTAATGAGCAGTTCTTC. Translated: CASSLSILLNEQFF.

The V and J genes are TRBV6-5 and TRBJ2-7; D is possibly TRBD1 (6 bases). Germline assignment: CDR1 MNHEY and CDR2 SVGAGI. The CDR3 extends over 14 amino acids. The V end was cut by 6 bases, the J end by 5 bases, with 17 bases between. The CDR3 protein is CASRPNSYRDEQYF. CDR3 DNA: TGTGCCAGCAGACCCAACTCCTACAGGGACGAGCAGTACTTC.

This chain uses TRBV20-1 with TRBJ2-3; TRBD2 matches 8 bases. V was clipped by 3 bases and J by 1 base; unmatched bases: 3. From germline, CDR1 is DFQATT and CDR2 SNEGSKA (reference sequence). The CDR3 is 14 residues long. The CDR3 nucleotides read TGCAGTGCTAGTGGGCGGGGGGGCACAGATACGCAGTATTTT. This codes for CSASGRGGTDTQYF.

This clone was seen a few times. The chain combines TRBV6-6 with TRBJ2-4, with a weak D call TRBD1 (6 bases). With 4 bases removed from V and 8 bases from J, the gap between germline ends came to 15 bases. The CDR3 has 14 residues. Germline V gives CDR1 MNHNY, CDR2 SVGAGI (reference sequence). The DNA of the CDR3 is TGTGCCAGCAGTTCGGACAGTATCTTGGACATTCAGTACTTC. Residues: CASSSDSILDIQYF.

J is TRBJ2-1 and V is TRBV11-2, with D possibly being TRBD1 (6 bases). This CDR3 spans 17 amino acids. CDR1 and CDR2 (germline): SGHAT, FQNNGV. V was clipped by 5 bases and J by 1 base, with 18 bases between them. This chain's CDR3 is CASSTLRGVMSYNEQFF. In DNA form, the CDR3 reads TGTGCCAGCAGCACCCTCAGGGGAGTGATGTCCTACAATGAGCAGTTCTTC.

The genes are TRBV27 and TRBJ1-6; D is undetermined. Germline-derived CDR1 and CDR2 are MNHEY and SMNVEV (reference sequence). V was cut by 0 bases and J by 9 bases, with 9 bases left in between. This CDR3 comprises 14 residues. CDR3 residues: CASSLSLFSSPLHF. The CDR3 DNA reads as TGTGCCAGCAGTTTATCCCTCTTCAGTTCACCCCTCCACTTT.

The chain has TRBV28 and TRBJ2-1; 9 bases are a match to TRBD2. The CDR3 spans 16 residues. V gave up 5 bases and J gave up 5 bases; unmatched junction bases: 10. CDR1 MDHEN and CDR2 SYDVKM come from the germline V gene. As DNA, the CDR3 is TGTGCCAGCAGTGGCACCGGGACTAGCAGGAACAATGAGCAGTTCTTC. Protein sequence: CASSGTGTSRNNEQFF.

This chain uses TRBV14 with TRBJ2-2; 9 nucleotides line up with TRBD2. Germline CDR1 reads SGHDN; CDR2 reads FVKESK. The trim removed 3 bases at V and 5 bases at J, leaving 10 bases unmatched. The CDR3 loop spans 17 amino acids. DNA for the CDR3: TGTGCCAGCAGCCAGCGCTGGCGGGGGGGAGATACCGGGGAGCTGTTTTTT. Translating it yields CASSQRWRGGDTGELFF.

The gene calls are TRBV5-1 and TRBJ2-5, with D possibly matching TRBD1 (7 bases). Trimming left V 0 bases short and J 5 bases short, with 17 bases between. The CDR3 contains 16 residues. Germline values: CDR1 SGHRS, CDR2 YFSETQ. In DNA, the CDR3 is TGCGCCAGCAGCTTGGCCGCAGGGGGAGGAGAGGAGACCCAGTACTTC. This sequence encodes CASSLAAGGGEETQYF.

The CDR3 sequence: CASSSPTRQVPPYGYTF. CDR3 in DNA: TGTGCCAGCAGTTCCCCCACTCGACAGGTGCCCCCCTATGGCTACACCTTC. The rearrangement uses TRBV28 and TRBJ1-2; D perhaps matches TRBD1 (6 bases). The CDR3 loop spans 17 amino acids. Germline CDR1 MDHEN, CDR2 SYDVKM. Trimming stripped 4 bases from V and 4 bases from J, with 22 bases between.

The chain is built from TRBV20-1 and TRBJ2-5, with unresolved D. The CDR3 covers 11 residues. V lost 3 bases and J lost 5, with 7 bases in between. Germline V gives CDR1 DFQATT, CDR2 SNEGSKA (reference sequence). CDR3 sequence: CSASLPETQYF. DNA of the CDR3: TGCAGTGCTAGTCTTCCGGAGACCCAGTACTTC.

The sample holds a few counts of this clone. The chain combines TRBV27 with TRBJ1-1, with 7 bases matching TRBD1. The CDR3 sequence is 15 residues long. J gave up 0 bases and V 3 bases, and 4 bases lay outside the gene matches. The V gene's germline CDR1 is MNHEY and CDR2 SMNVEV (reference sequence). CDR3 DNA sequence: TGTGCCAGCAGTTTGGACAGGAGGTTGAACACTGAAGCTTTCTTT. Translated, it gives CASSLDRRLNTEAFF.

The chain employs TRBV5-1 and TRBJ2-4; D gene ambiguous. The length of the CDR3 is 16 residues. V was pared by 0 bases and J by 3 bases, with 13 bases between. Per the germline V gene, CDR1 is SGHRS and CDR2 is YFSETQ. The CDR3 coding sequence is TGCGCCAGCAGCTTGGGATCGGCCCGAGGCAAAAACATTCAGTACTTC. Its translation is CASSLGSARGKNIQYF. Together with reference TRBV5-1 and TRBJ2-4, the CDR3 gives the full variable domain: KAGVTQTPRYLIKTRGQQVTLSCSPISGHRSVSWYQQTPGQGLQFLFEYFSETQRNKGNFPGRFSGRQFSNSRSEMNVSTLELGDSALYLCASSLGSARGKNIQYFGAGTRLSVL.

V gene TRBV2 combines with J gene TRBJ1-2; a possible D gene is TRBD1 (6 bases). Germline CDR1 and CDR2: SNHLY and FYNNEI. The CDR3 extends over 14 amino acids. The ends were cut back, 6 bases at V and 2 bases at J, with 13 bases in the middle. DNA for the CDR3: TGTGCCAGCAGGGAACAGGGAACGAACTATGGCTACACCTTC. It yields the protein CASREQGTNYGYTF.

This clone was found many times. V gene TRBV6-1 combines with J gene TRBJ2-3; 9 positions agree with TRBD1. Germline V gives CDR1 MNHNS, CDR2 SASEGT. V shed 1 base and J 4 bases; nucleotides not matched to a gene: 3. This CDR3 has 15 residues. The CDR3 DNA is TGTGCCAGCAGTGAAGGTGGGACAGGGTCAGATACGCAGTATTTT. As protein: CASSEGGTGSDTQYF.

The chain employs TRBV30 and TRBJ1-2; a possible D gene is TRBD1 (5 bases). Trimming left V 1 base short and J 4 bases short, with 10 bases between. In germline, CDR1 is GTSNPN, CDR2 SVGIG (reference sequence). This CDR3 spans 13 amino acids. CDR3 bases: TGTGCCTGGAGTGAGGACACCTTCTATGGCTACACCTTC. Translated, it gives CAWSEDTFYGYTF.

CDR3 region: CASRGTGGNTIYF. Written as DNA, the CDR3 is TGTGCCAGCAGAGGGACAGGGGGAAACACCATATATTTT. The chain links TRBV27 to TRBJ1-3, with 9 bases lining up with TRBD1. The junction had 1 base not matched to a gene; V was cut back by 6 bases and J by 4 bases. Germline CDR1 and CDR2: MNHEY and SMNVEV (reference sequence). CDR3 size: 13 residues.

The rearrangement joins TRBV7-9 to TRBJ2-1; a weak D match, TRBD2 (6 bases). V was trimmed by 1 base and J by 7 bases, leaving 11 bases between them. The CDR3 covers 14 residues. Germline CDR1 and CDR2: SEHNR and FQNEAQ (reference sequence). The CDR3 bases are TGTGCCAGCAGCTTAGGGCACCGGGGGAATGAGCAGTTCTTC. Protein sequence: CASSLGHRGNEQFF.

The CDR3 here is CASSVKSSGGARETQYF. For the CDR3, the DNA is TGTGCCAGCAGCGTTAAGTCTAGCGGGGGTGCGCGTGAGACCCAGTACTTC. This sequence joins TRBV9 and TRBJ2-5; 10 bases map to TRBD2. V lost 2 bases, J lost 5 bases, and 12 bases stayed unmatched. Germline V gene data show CDR1 as SGDLS and CDR2 as YYNGEE. The CDR3 runs 17 residues.

This clone showed up just a few times. V is TRBV5-4 and J is TRBJ2-7; D is perhaps TRBD1 (5 bases). The V gene's germline CDR1 is SGHNT and CDR2 YYREEE (reference sequence). The CDR3 covers 14 residues. The V end lost 0 bases, the J end lost 3 bases, and 10 bases lay between the germline ends. CDR3 DNA: TGTGCCAGCAGCTTGGGGCAGGGAAACTACGAGCAGTACTTC. It encodes CASSLGQGNYEQYF.

The V call is TRBV9, the J call TRBJ1-4; 9 nucleotides agree with TRBD1. The V gene's germline CDR1 is SGDLS and CDR2 YYNGEE. This CDR3 is built from 14 residues. V shed 7 bases and J 6 bases; nucleotides not matched to a gene: 7. This CDR3 is CASSRTGADEKLFF. The CDR3 nucleotides read TGTGCCAGCTCACGGACAGGGGCGGATGAAAAACTGTTTTTT.

The rearrangement joins TRBV7-6 to TRBJ2-5; 10 bases align to TRBD2. The CDR3 consists of 14 residues. The germline gives CDR1 SGHVS, CDR2 FNYEAQ. V was clipped by 6 bases and J by 3 bases; unmatched bases: 4. CDR3 sequence (DNA): TGTGCCAGCAGTCCTCTAGCGGGGGAAGAGACCCAGTACTTC. It specifies CASSPLAGEETQYF.